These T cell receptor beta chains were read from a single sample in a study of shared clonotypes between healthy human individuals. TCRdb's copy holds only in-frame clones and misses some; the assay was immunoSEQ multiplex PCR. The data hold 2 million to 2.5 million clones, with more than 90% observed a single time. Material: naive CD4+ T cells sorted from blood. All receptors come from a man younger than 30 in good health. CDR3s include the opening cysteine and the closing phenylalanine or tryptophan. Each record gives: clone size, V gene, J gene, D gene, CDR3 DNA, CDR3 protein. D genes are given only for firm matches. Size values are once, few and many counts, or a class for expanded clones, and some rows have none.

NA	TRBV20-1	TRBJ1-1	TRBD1	TGCAGTGCTGACAGGGGTGAAGCTTTCTTT	CSADRGEAFF
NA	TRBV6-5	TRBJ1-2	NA	TGTGCCAGCAGCAACGTTAACTATGGCTACACCTTC	CASSNVNYGYTF
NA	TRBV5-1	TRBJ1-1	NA	TGCGCCAGCAGCTTGAATACGAACACTGAAGCTTTCTTT	CASSLNTNTEAFF
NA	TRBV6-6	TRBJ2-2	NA	TGTGCCAGCAGCGGGATTAAGGCCGGGGAGCTGTTTTTT	CASSGIKAGELFF
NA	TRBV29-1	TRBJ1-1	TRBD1	TGCAGCGTCCACAGGGGAAAAAACCCTGAAGCTTTCTTT	CSVHRGKNPEAFF
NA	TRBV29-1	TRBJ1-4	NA	TGCAGCGTTGGAGACGGGTTGGGTGAAAAACTGTTTTTT	CSVGDGLGEKLFF
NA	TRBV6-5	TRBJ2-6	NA	TGTGCCAGCAGCCCTCCCGGGGCCAACGTCCTGACTTTC	CASSPPGANVLTF
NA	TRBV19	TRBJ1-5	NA	TGTGCCAGTAGTATGAGTCGGGGGTCGAGCAATCAGCCCCAGCATTTT	CASSMSRGSSNQPQHF
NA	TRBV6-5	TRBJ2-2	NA	TGTGCCAGCAGTTACCGTAGCCTCGACGGGGAGCTGTTTTTT	CASSYRSLDGELFF
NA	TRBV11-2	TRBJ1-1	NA	TGTGCCAGCAGCTTATGGACGGGGAACACTGAAGCTTTCTTT	CASSLWTGNTEAFF
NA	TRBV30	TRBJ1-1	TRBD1	TGTGCCTGGAGTGGGCAGGGGGTTGAAGCTTTCTTT	CAWSGQGVEAFF
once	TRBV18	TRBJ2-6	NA	TGTGCCAGCTCACAAGCTGGGGCCAACGTCCTGACTTTC	CASSQAGANVLTF
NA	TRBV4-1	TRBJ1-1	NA	TGCGCCAGCAGCCAAGCGGACTTATCGAACACTGAAGCTTTCTTT	CASSQADLSNTEAFF
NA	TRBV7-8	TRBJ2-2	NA	TGTGCCAGCAGCCCCCCTCGAGCGTTATTCACCGGGGAGCTGTTTTTT	CASSPPRALFTGELFF
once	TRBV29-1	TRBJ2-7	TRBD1	TGCAGCATGATTTCCGACAGGGAAAGCAACGAGCAGTACTTC	CSMISDRESNEQYF
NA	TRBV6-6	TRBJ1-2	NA	TGTGCCAGCATTCTAGACAGGATAACCAACTATGGCTACACCTTC	CASILDRITNYGYTF
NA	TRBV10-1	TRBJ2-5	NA	TGCGCCAGCAGTGAGTCGATCGTGGGGGAGACCCAGTACTTC	CASSESIVGETQYF
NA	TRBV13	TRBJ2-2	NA	TGTGCCAGCAGCACTACTAGAGCCGGGGAGCTGTTTTTT	CASSTTRAGELFF
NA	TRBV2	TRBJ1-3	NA	TGTGCCAGCAGTGAAGGGACACCCTCTGGAAACACCATATATTTT	CASSEGTPSGNTIYF
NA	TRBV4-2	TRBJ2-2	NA	TGTGCCAGCAGCCAAGATCGGGCGGGGTCCACCGGGGAGCTGTTTTTT	CASSQDRAGSTGELFF
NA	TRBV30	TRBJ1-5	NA	TGTGCCTGGAGTGTTAGTAGAAGAGATCAGCCCCAGCATTTT	CAWSVSRRDQPQHF
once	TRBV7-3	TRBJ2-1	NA	TGTGCCAGCAGCTTAGAGGGGAATGAGCAGTTCTTC	CASSLEGNEQFF
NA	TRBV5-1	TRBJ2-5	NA	TGCGCCAGCAGCTTGGACTACAGGGTCCCGGAAGAGACCCAGTACTTC	CASSLDYRVPEETQYF
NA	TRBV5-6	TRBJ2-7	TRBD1	TGTGCCAGCAGCATGTTAGGACAGGGCGGCAGGGACTACGAGCAGTACTTC	CASSMLGQGGRDYEQYF
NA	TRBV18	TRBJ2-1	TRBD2	TGTGCCAGCTCTCCTTATTCCGGGACTAGCGGGAGCAATGAGCAGTTCTTC	CASSPYSGTSGSNEQFF
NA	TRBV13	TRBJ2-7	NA	TGTGCCAGCAGCAAAGGAGGAAGCTACGAGCAGTACTTC	CASSKGGSYEQYF
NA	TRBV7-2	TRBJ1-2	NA	TGTGCCAGCAGCCTAGTCCGCGTAGGGGGCTATGGCTACACCTTC	CASSLVRVGGYGYTF
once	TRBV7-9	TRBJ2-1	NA	TGTGCCAGCAGCAAAAGAGGACTTGGGGGCTCCTACAATGAGCAGTTCTTC	CASSKRGLGGSYNEQFF
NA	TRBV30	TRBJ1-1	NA	TGTGCCTGGATAAATTGGGCCGAAAACACTGAAGCTTTCTTT	CAWINWAENTEAFF
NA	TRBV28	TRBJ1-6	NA	TGTGCCAGCAGTTTGTCTAGCCTACAGGCTGGAAATTCACCCCTCCACTTT	CASSLSSLQAGNSPLHF
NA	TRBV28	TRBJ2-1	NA	TGTGCCAGCAGTTTAGGAGAACCGTTAGGAAAGCAGTTCTTC	CASSLGEPLGKQFF
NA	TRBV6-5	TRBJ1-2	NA	TGTGCCAGCATAGGTGTTGAGGGGCAGGGTGGCTACACCTTC	CASIGVEGQGGYTF
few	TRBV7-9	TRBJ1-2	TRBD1	TGTGCCAGCAGCCCCGGACAGGGGAACTATGGCTACACCTTC	CASSPGQGNYGYTF
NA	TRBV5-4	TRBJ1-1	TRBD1	TGTGCCAGCAGCTTAGGACAGGAGAACACTGAAGCTTTCTTT	CASSLGQENTEAFF
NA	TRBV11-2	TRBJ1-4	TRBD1	TGTGCCAGCAGTTGGGGGACAGGGCGGTTAGAAAAACTGTTTTTT	CASSWGTGRLEKLFF